Below are 18 T cell receptor beta chains sequenced from a single sample in a study of OX40 agonist ivuxolimab in advanced cancers. TCRdb keeps only in-frame clones here, not all; method: immunoSEQ multiplex PCR. The sample has just over 90,000 clones, approximately 94% seen once. Sequences were derived from CD4+ or CD8+ T cells sorted from blood, sampled in a trial of the OX40 agonist ivuxolimab. Every receptor here comes from an adult with an advanced solid tumor such as melanoma, head and neck, liver or kidney cancer.

Details on this clone: A junction end diverges from the germline sequence, so it may reflect a read error. The gene calls are TRBV6-6 and TRBJ1-4; D perhaps matches TRBD1 (5 bases). Per the germline V gene, CDR1 is MNHNY and CDR2 is SVGAGI (reference sequence). This CDR3 comprises 12 residues. The DNA for the CDR3 is TGTGCCAGCAGTCTAAATAGAGAGAAAGGGGTTTTT. Encoded protein: CASSLNREKGVF.

The chain has TRBV4-1 and TRBJ2-1, with 14 bases aligning to TRBD2. CDR1 and CDR2 from the germline V gene are MGHRA and YSYEKL. The CDR3 is 18 amino acids. V shed 0 bases, J shed 4 bases, and the junction held 5 bases outside the gene matches. The DNA of the CDR3 is TGCGCCAGCAGCCAAGATAGACTAGCGGGAGGGGAATACAATGAGCAGTTCTTC. The encoded protein is CASSQDRLAGGEYNEQFF.

The rearrangement joins TRBV6-6 to TRBJ1-5, with D unclear. Deletions cut 2 bases from V and 5 bases from J, with 13 bases between. From germline, CDR1 is MNHNY and CDR2 SVGAGI (reference sequence). This CDR3 is built from 15 residues. The CDR3 nucleotides are TGTGCCAGCAGTTACGGAGGTGCAGGAGATCAGCCCCAGCATTTT. Residues: CASSYGGAGDQPQHF.

The chain has TRBV13 and TRBJ1-3, with D perhaps TRBD1 (6 bases). V was shortened by 1 base and J by 8 bases, with 12 bases between the two germline ends. The germline V gene encodes CDR1 PRHDT and CDR2 FYEKMQ (reference sequence). The CDR3 runs 14 residues. CDR3 sequence: CASSLDRVTDTIYF. The CDR3 DNA reads as TGTGCCAGCAGCTTAGACAGGGTGACGGACACCATATATTTT.

DNA of the CDR3: TGCGCCAGCAGCCGGCGGGAGGGCCGCGAGCAGTACTTC. Protein: CASSRREGREQYF. This rearrangement joins TRBV4-1 to TRBJ2-7; 9 nucleotides agree with TRBD2. Germline assignment: CDR1 MGHRA and CDR2 YSYEKL. The CDR3 covers 13 residues. V lost 4 bases and J lost 6; bases outside the gene matches: 4.

The chain has TRBV12-5 and TRBJ2-7, with 9 bases matching TRBD2. In germline, CDR1 is LGHNT, CDR2 FRNRAP. The V gene end was trimmed by 2 bases and the J gene end by 4 bases; junction bases not matched to a gene: 3. The CDR3 is 14 amino acids. The CDR3 spells CASGLRLAGYEQYF. As DNA, the CDR3 is TGTGCTAGTGGTTTGAGGCTAGCGGGATACGAGCAGTACTTC.

V and J are TRBV13 and TRBJ2-2; maybe TRBD1 (5 bases). V was pared by 5 bases and J by 3 bases, with 13 bases between. Germline assignment: CDR1 PRHDT and CDR2 FYEKMQ (reference sequence). The CDR3 sequence is 15 residues long. The CDR3 bases are TGTGCCAGCAGCCTCAGGGTTTTCGACACCGGGGAGCTGTTTTTT. Protein sequence: CASSLRVFDTGELFF.

The gene calls are TRBV4-3 and TRBJ2-2; no firm D call. V lost 2 bases to trimming and J lost 6 bases, with 7 bases between them. The CDR3 consists of 13 residues. Germline V gives CDR1 LGHNA, CDR2 YSLEER. The CDR3 region is CASSQIGSGELFF. The CDR3 nucleotides read TGCGCCAGCAGCCAAATAGGGTCCGGGGAGCTGTTTTTT.

CDR3 nucleotide sequence: TGCGCCAGCAGTGAGCCCGGGACAGCGAACACTGAAGCTTTCTTT. The encoded protein is CASSEPGTANTEAFF. The J gene is TRBJ1-1, the V gene TRBV10-2; 7 bases are a match to TRBD1. Germline V gives CDR1 WSHSY, CDR2 SAAADI. With 2 bases clipped from V and 1 base from J, the junction kept 4 bases outside the gene matches. The CDR3 covers 15 residues.

V is TRBV27 and J is TRBJ1-6; D gene ambiguous. The germline V gene encodes CDR1 MNHEY and CDR2 SMNVEV (reference sequence). CDR3 length: 17 amino acids. Between the trimmed V and J ends, which lost 0 bases and 4 bases, there was a span of 13 bases. The CDR3 protein is CASSLSGPTRYNSPLHF. The DNA of the CDR3 is TGTGCCAGCAGTTTATCTGGACCCACACGGTATAATTCACCCCTCCACTTT.

The chain carries TRBV4-3 and TRBJ2-2; no clear D. The CDR3 is 14 amino acids. Deletions cut 0 bases from V and 1 base from J, with 3 bases between. Germline CDR1 LGHNA, CDR2 YSLEER. CDR3 DNA sequence: TGCGCCAGCAGCCAAGATTTGAACACCGGGGAGCTGTTTTTT. Residues: CASSQDLNTGELFF.

The chain carries TRBV4-1 and TRBJ2-1, with 8 nucleotides matching TRBD1. CDR1 MGHRA and CDR2 YSYEKL come from the germline V gene. The CDR3 runs 15 residues. V shed 4 bases and J 8 bases; nucleotides not matched to a gene: 10. The CDR3 sequence: CASSPAGQGYYEQFF. The CDR3 DNA sequence: TGCGCCAGCAGCCCAGCCGGACAGGGATACTATGAGCAGTTCTTC.

The rearrangement uses TRBV2 and TRBJ2-1; D gene unclear. The length of the CDR3 is 12 residues. CDR1 and CDR2 (germline): SNHLY, FYNNEI. V dropped 3 bases and J dropped 10 bases, with 10 bases sitting between them. CDR3 in DNA: TGTGCCAGCAGTGAGGCCCGCTCCGAGCAGTTCTTC. Translated: CASSEARSEQFF.

V usage is TRBV5-1 and J usage is TRBJ2-7, with D maybe TRBD2 (6 bases). V was trimmed by 2 bases and J by 7 bases, leaving 10 bases between them. This CDR3 has 12 residues. Germline values: CDR1 SGHRS, CDR2 YFSETQ. This CDR3 is CASSFSAGEQYF. In DNA, the CDR3 is TGCGCCAGCAGCTTTAGTGCGGGGGAGCAGTACTTC. The variable domain in full, with the rest retrieved from reference TRBV5-1 and TRBJ2-7, is KAGVTQTPRYLIKTRGQQVTLSCSPISGHRSVSWYQQTPGQGLQFLFEYFSETQRNKGNFPGRFSGRQFSNSRSEMNVSTLELGDSALYLCASSFSAGEQYFGPGTRLTVT.

The chain employs TRBV4-3 and TRBJ1-2, with D possibly matching TRBD1 (5 bases). Between the trimmed V and J ends, which lost 0 bases and 2 bases, there was a span of 10 bases. From germline, CDR1 is LGHNA and CDR2 YSLEER. There are 15 residues in the CDR3. The CDR3 sequence is CASSQDWQGNYGYTF. The CDR3 DNA follows: TGCGCCAGCAGCCAAGATTGGCAGGGCAACTATGGCTACACCTTC.

The chain uses TRBV28 and TRBJ2-7; 7 bases map to TRBD1. J was trimmed by 2 bases and V by 1 base; bases with no gene match: 8. The CDR3 is made up of 16 amino acids. The V gene's germline CDR1 is MDHEN and CDR2 SYDVKM. CDR3: CASSLSTGDRPYEQYF. CDR3 nucleotide sequence: TGTGCCAGCAGTTTATCAACAGGGGACCGACCCTACGAGCAGTACTTC.

V usage is TRBV7-2 and J usage is TRBJ1-2; D remains unclear. With 2 bases removed from V and 2 bases from J, the gap between germline ends came to 15 bases. CDR1 and CDR2 from the germline V gene are SGHTA and FQGNSA. The CDR3 has 16 amino acids. Here the CDR3 reads CASSLPPEHANYGYTF. The CDR3 nucleotides are TGTGCCAGCAGCTTACCCCCCGAACACGCGAACTATGGCTACACCTTC.

The chain links TRBV11-2 to TRBJ1-1; no clear D. This CDR3 is 15 amino acids long. V lost 3 bases, J lost 0 bases, and 11 bases lay in between. Germline CDR1 is SGHAT and CDR2 is FQNNGV. CDR3 coding DNA: TGTGCCAGCAGCTTCGGACGGACCATGAACACTGAAGCTTTCTTT. Residues: CASSFGRTMNTEAFF.